This TCR beta chain was observed in a study of T cell responses to AZD1222 COVID-19 vaccine. V was pared by 1 base and J by 3 bases, with 3 bases of the junction left unmatched. The V gene's germline CDR1 is SEHNR and CDR2 FQNEAQ (reference sequence). The CDR3 loop spans 15 amino acids. This table comes from immunoSEQ multiplex PCR, and its TCRdb copy is limited to in-frame clones, with some not included. In the table there are 90,000 to 150,000 clones, about 89% of which are singletons. This specimen consisted of peripheral blood, obtained 28 days after the second AZD1222 dose. This TCR came from an adult who received the AZD1222 COVID-19 vaccine. This sequence joins TRBV7-9 and TRBJ2-3, with TRBD2 identical over 8 bases. The CDR3 sequence is CASSLVAGYTDTQYF. Here the CDR3 DNA reads TGTGCCAGCAGCTTAGTAGCGGGATATACAGATACGCAGTATTTT.